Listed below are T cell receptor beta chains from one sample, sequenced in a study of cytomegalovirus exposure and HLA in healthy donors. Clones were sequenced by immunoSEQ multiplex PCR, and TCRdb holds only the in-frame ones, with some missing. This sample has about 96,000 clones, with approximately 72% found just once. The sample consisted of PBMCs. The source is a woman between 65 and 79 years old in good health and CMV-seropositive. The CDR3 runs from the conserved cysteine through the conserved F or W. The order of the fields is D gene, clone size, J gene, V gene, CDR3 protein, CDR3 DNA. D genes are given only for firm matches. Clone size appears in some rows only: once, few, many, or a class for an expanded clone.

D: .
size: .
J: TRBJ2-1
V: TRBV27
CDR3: CASMRRREEQFF
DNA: TGTGCCAGCATGCGCCGTCGTGAGGAGCAGTTCTTC

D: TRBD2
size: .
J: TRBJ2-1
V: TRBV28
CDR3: CASSPRTGTSGGASEQFF
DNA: TGTGCCAGCAGCCCGAGGACGGGGACTAGCGGGGGGGCTAGCGAGCAGTTCTTC

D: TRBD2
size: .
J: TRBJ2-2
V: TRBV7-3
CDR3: CARTLRTSGGGNTGELFF
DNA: TGTGCCAGAACCCTAAGGACTAGCGGGGGAGGGAACACCGGGGAGCTGTTTTTT

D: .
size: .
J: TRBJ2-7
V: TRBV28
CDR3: CASSWGGGGLREQYF
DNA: TGTGCCAGCAGTTGGGGTGGGGGGGGCTTGCGCGAGCAGTACTTC

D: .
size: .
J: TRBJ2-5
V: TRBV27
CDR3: CASSLSWLALGETQYF
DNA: TGTGCCAGCAGTTTATCATGGCTAGCGCTAGGGGAGACCCAGTACTTC

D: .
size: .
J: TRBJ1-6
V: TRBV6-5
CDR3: CASSSRSTSPLHF
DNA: TGTGCCAGCAGTTCGAGGTCGACTTCACCCCTCCACTTT

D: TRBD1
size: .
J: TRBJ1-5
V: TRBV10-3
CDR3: CAISPRETGEGPQHF
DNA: TGTGCCATCAGTCCCAGGGAGACAGGGGAGGGGCCCCAGCATTTT

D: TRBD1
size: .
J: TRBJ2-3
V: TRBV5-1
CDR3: CASSLWTGLATDTQYF
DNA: TGCGCCAGCAGCCTCTGGACAGGGTTGGCCACAGATACGCAGTATTTT

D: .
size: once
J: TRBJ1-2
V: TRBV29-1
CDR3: CSDAQQGGFDGYTF
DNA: TGCAGCGACGCCCAACAGGGAGGGTTTGATGGCTACACCTTC

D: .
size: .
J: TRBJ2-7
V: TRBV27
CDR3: CASSPSYSYEQYF
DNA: TGTGCCAGCAGTCCCTCCTACTCCTACGAGCAGTACTTC

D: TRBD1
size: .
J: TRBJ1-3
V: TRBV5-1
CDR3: CASSLAGQRSGNTIYF
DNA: TGCGCCAGCAGCTTGGCGGGACAGCGATCTGGAAACACCATATATTTT

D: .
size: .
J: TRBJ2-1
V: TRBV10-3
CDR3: CAISEGGNEQFF
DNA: TGTGCCATCAGTGAGGGAGGCAATGAGCAGTTCTTC

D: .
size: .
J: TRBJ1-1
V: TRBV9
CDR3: CASSFYDRDTEAFF
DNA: TGTGCCAGCAGCTTCTACGACAGAGACACTGAAGCTTTCTTT

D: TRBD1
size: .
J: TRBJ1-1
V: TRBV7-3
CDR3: CASSWTGANTEAFF
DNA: TGTGCCAGCAGCTGGACAGGGGCGAACACTGAAGCTTTCTTT

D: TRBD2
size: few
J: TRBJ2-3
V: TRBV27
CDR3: CASSLMASGRSNTQYF
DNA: TGTGCCAGCAGTCTCATGGCTAGCGGGAGGTCGAATACGCAGTATTTT

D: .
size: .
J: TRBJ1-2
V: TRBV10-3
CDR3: CAISESEGIYGYTF
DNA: TGTGCCATCAGTGAGTCGGAGGGGATCTATGGCTACACCTTC

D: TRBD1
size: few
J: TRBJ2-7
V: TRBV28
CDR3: CASGSQGQDSYEQYF
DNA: TGTGCCAGCGGATCCCAGGGACAGGACTCCTACGAGCAGTACTTC

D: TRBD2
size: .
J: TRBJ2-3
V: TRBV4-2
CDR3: CASSQSGGADLRDTQYF
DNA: TGTGCCAGCAGCCAAAGCGGGGGGGCCGACCTTCGGGATACGCAGTATTTT

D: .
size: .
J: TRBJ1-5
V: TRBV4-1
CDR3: CASSQVSGVNQPQHF
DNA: TGCGCCAGCAGCCAAGTTTCAGGGGTGAATCAGCCCCAGCATTTT

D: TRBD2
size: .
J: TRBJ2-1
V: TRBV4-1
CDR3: CASSPHPGTSGPSYNEQFF
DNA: TGCGCCAGCAGCCCACACCCCGGGACTAGCGGGCCCTCCTACAATGAGCAGTTCTTC

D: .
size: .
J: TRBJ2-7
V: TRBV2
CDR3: CASSDISWTTSYEQYF
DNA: TGTGCCAGCAGTGACATCTCGTGGACTACCTCCTACGAGCAGTACTTC

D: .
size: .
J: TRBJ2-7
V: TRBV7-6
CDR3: CASSPNGGSSYEQYF
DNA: TGTGCCAGCAGCCCCAACGGCGGTAGCTCCTACGAGCAGTACTTC

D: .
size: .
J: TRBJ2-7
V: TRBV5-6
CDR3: CASSPSMEAYEQYF
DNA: TGTGCCAGCAGCCCAAGCATGGAGGCTTACGAGCAGTACTTC

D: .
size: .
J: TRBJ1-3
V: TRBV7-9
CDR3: CASSPPRNTIYF
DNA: TGTGCCAGCAGCCCCCCCCGGAACACCATATATTTT

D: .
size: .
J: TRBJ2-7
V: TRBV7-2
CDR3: CASSGHRGGYYEQYF
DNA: TGTGCCAGCAGCGGGCACAGGGGGGGGTACTACGAGCAGTACTTC

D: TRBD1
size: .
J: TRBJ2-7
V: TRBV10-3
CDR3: CAISERDRTFGEQYF
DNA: TGTGCCATCAGTGAGCGGGACAGGACCTTCGGCGAGCAGTACTTC

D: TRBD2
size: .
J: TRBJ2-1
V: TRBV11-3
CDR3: CASSSGTSGSSYNEQFF
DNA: TGTGCCAGCAGCTCTGGGACTAGCGGTTCCTCCTACAATGAGCAGTTCTTC

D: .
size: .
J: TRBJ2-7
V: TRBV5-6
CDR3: CASTLVLTGTRYEQYF
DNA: TGTGCCAGCACCCTAGTTTTGACCGGGACACGCTACGAGCAGTACTTC

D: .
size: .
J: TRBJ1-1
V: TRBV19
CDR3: CASSISGRSTEAFF
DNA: TGTGCCAGTAGTATTTCCGGGAGGTCCACTGAAGCTTTCTTT

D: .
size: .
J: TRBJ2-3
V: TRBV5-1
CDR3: CASSLGESTDTQYF
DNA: TGCGCCAGCAGCTTGGGAGAAAGTACAGATACGCAGTATTTT

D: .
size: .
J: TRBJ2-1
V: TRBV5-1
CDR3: CASSLEGVGYNEQFF
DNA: TGCGCCAGCAGCTTGGAGGGAGTCGGCTACAATGAGCAGTTCTTC

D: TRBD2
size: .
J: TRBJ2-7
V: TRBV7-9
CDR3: CASSHGLAGGYEQYF
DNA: TGTGCCAGCAGCCATGGACTAGCGGGAGGCTACGAGCAGTACTTC

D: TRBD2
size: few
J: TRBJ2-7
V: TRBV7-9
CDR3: CASSSSGTSYEQYF
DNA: TGTGCCAGCAGTTCCTCCGGGACTAGCTACGAGCAGTACTTC

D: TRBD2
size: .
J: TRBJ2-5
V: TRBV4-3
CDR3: CASSQDISGGAKTQYF
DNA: TGCGCCAGCAGCCAAGATATTAGCGGGGGGGCAAAGACCCAGTACTTC